Listed here are 6 T cell receptor beta chains from one sample, sequenced in a study of beta chain features in type 1 diabetes. Of the isolated RNA, all was reverse transcribed, and so the sequenced material was expressed TCRB transcripts. Sequencing was performed with immunoSEQ multiplex PCR; in TCRdb, only in-frame clones are kept and a portion is missing. The data show 130,000 to 150,000 clones, with nearly 50% seen just once and roughly 0.43% held by the top ten. Sequenced material: Tregs from blood. The receptor set was obtained from a young man in good health.

This chain connects TRBV5-1 to TRBJ2-5; 10 nucleotides agree with TRBD1. After removal of 7 bases from V and 1 base from J, the junction contained 7 bases not matched to a gene. The length of the CDR3 is 15 residues. CDR1 and CDR2 from the germline V gene are SGHRS and YFSETQ. The CDR3 sequence is CASEEGTGAQETQYF. The DNA for the CDR3 is TGCGCCAGCGAAGAAGGGACAGGGGCCCAAGAGACCCAGTACTTC.

This clone was seen only a few times. This chain connects TRBV30 to TRBJ1-1; D gene unclear. The CDR3 runs 12 residues. Trimming took 3 bases from V and 6 from J, leaving 11 bases between them. Germline V gives CDR1 GTSNPN, CDR2 SVGIG (reference sequence). CDR3 bases: TGTGCCTGGAGAGGGAGTAACGCTGAAGCTTTCTTT. Residues: CAWRGSNAEAFF.

The chain has TRBV28 and TRBJ2-3; 8 nucleotides agree with TRBD2. V lost 5 bases to trimming and J lost 2 bases; unmatched junction nucleotides: 9. The CDR3 is made up of 16 amino acids. The germline V gene encodes CDR1 MDHEN and CDR2 SYDVKM. Here the CDR3 reads CASSTKRELPTDTQYF. CDR3 bases: TGTGCCAGCAGTACCAAGCGGGAGCTACCCACAGATACGCAGTATTTT.

The sample holds one count of this clone. V is TRBV5-1 and J is TRBJ2-7; D call uncertain. The CDR3 has 13 amino acids. Trimming took off 2 bases at V and 3 bases at J, with 9 bases between the two ends. Germline CDR1 is SGHRS and CDR2 is YFSETQ. CDR3 residues: CASSFNSYYEQYF. The CDR3 DNA reads TGCGCCAGCAGCTTTAACAGTTACTACGAGCAGTACTTC.

V is TRBV6-5 and J is TRBJ2-2, with 9 bases aligning to TRBD2. In germline, CDR1 is MNHEY, CDR2 SVGAGI. Trimming removed 6 bases from V and 6 bases from J; junction bases left unmatched: 5. This CDR3 is 14 amino acids long. The CDR3 is CASRKRGDAGELFF. The DNA for the CDR3 is TGTGCCAGCAGGAAGCGGGGGGACGCCGGGGAGCTGTTTTTT.

The chain carries TRBV18 and TRBJ1-2; D unclear. The CDR3 extends over 16 amino acids. Between the trimmed V and J ends, which lost 0 bases and 8 bases, there was a span of 19 bases. CDR1 and CDR2 (germline): KGHSH, LQKENI. The CDR3 DNA reads as TGTGCCAGCTCACCACCGATCCAGGTTGGGTCTGGGGGCTACACCTTC. Encoded protein: CASSPPIQVGSGGYTF.